This T cell receptor (beta chain) comes out of a study of T cell responses to AZD1222 COVID-19 vaccine. Libraries were prepared by immunoSEQ multiplex PCR; TCRdb keeps only in-frame clonotypes and omits some of them. Of about 97,000 clones in the sample, 75% to 90% were seen once. V was trimmed by 0 bases and J by 4 bases, leaving 4 bases between them. CDR3 length: 13 amino acids. This sequence was found in an adult in good health. The sequencing used peripheral blood, collected on day 0 of AZD1222 vaccination. The chain employs TRBV12-3 or TRBV12-4 and TRBJ1-5, with D hard to call. The CDR3 region is CASSLAGNQPQHF. The CDR3 bases are TGTGCCAGCAGTTTAGCAGGGAATCAGCCCCAGCATTTT.